This TCR beta chain was captured by sequencing in a study of T cell responses to AZD1222 COVID-19 vaccine. Overall study findings and caveats: None of the repertoires were sampled until the peak T cell response had passed. Females made up more of the donors, who were largely white British, and clonal diversity may have come out too low. Reports say nearly half of spike-specific TCRs go after unmutated variant regions.

A remark on this clone: As yet, its antigen is unknown.

The V gene's germline CDR1 is SEHNR and CDR2 FQNEAQ (reference sequence). V was cut by 1 base and J by 5 bases, with 6 bases left in between. This CDR3 has 14 amino acids. Generated by immunoSEQ multiplex PCR, the TCRdb table keeps only in-frame clones and is missing some. The sample shows fewer than 140,000 clones, less than 95% of them seen only once. This chain uses TRBV7-9 with TRBJ1-6; a possible D gene is TRBD1 (6 bases). This receptor was taken from an adult who received the AZD1222 COVID-19 vaccine. Source: peripheral blood, taken 28 days after the second AZD1222 dose. In DNA, the CDR3 is TGTGCCAGCAGCTTAGGACAGGATAATTCACCCCTCCACTTT. Encoded protein: CASSLGQDNSPLHF.